The clone carrying this T cell receptor beta chain has just one count. Its antigen is not known. This sample was taken from a study of shared clonotypes between healthy human individuals. General observations from the study: Only a few donors were included, so the genetic and exposure-history diversity represented was limited. Several donors held approximately 4.5% of naive CD4 clonotypes in common.

Using approximately 200 ng DNA, about 30,000 T cell genomes, the sorted-subset replicate PCRs were run. Original analysis: Junction-only immunoSEQ data arrived without quality scores, meaning filtering differed. Produced via immunoSEQ multiplex PCR; TCRdb's table is partial and in-frame only. V, J and clone size are those of that table, while D and trimming were read from the DNA. The table has about 700,000 clones, 92% seen once. Germline assignment: CDR1 SGHRS and CDR2 YFSETQ. Trimming removed 0 bases from V and 10 bases from J, with 16 bases in between. The CDR3 length is 14 residues. Naive CD8 cells comprised CD45RO-negative, CCR7-positively selected cells, excluding terminally differentiated effector memory CD45RA+ cells.

This chain links TRBV5-1 with TRBJ1-1; D gene ambiguous. The TCR originated in a young man in good health. The sequenced material came from naive CD8+ T cells sorted from blood. The CDR3 DNA is TGCGCCAGCAGCTTGGCCGGTCTCATTCGGGGAGCTTTCTTT. It codes for CASSLAGLIRGAFF.